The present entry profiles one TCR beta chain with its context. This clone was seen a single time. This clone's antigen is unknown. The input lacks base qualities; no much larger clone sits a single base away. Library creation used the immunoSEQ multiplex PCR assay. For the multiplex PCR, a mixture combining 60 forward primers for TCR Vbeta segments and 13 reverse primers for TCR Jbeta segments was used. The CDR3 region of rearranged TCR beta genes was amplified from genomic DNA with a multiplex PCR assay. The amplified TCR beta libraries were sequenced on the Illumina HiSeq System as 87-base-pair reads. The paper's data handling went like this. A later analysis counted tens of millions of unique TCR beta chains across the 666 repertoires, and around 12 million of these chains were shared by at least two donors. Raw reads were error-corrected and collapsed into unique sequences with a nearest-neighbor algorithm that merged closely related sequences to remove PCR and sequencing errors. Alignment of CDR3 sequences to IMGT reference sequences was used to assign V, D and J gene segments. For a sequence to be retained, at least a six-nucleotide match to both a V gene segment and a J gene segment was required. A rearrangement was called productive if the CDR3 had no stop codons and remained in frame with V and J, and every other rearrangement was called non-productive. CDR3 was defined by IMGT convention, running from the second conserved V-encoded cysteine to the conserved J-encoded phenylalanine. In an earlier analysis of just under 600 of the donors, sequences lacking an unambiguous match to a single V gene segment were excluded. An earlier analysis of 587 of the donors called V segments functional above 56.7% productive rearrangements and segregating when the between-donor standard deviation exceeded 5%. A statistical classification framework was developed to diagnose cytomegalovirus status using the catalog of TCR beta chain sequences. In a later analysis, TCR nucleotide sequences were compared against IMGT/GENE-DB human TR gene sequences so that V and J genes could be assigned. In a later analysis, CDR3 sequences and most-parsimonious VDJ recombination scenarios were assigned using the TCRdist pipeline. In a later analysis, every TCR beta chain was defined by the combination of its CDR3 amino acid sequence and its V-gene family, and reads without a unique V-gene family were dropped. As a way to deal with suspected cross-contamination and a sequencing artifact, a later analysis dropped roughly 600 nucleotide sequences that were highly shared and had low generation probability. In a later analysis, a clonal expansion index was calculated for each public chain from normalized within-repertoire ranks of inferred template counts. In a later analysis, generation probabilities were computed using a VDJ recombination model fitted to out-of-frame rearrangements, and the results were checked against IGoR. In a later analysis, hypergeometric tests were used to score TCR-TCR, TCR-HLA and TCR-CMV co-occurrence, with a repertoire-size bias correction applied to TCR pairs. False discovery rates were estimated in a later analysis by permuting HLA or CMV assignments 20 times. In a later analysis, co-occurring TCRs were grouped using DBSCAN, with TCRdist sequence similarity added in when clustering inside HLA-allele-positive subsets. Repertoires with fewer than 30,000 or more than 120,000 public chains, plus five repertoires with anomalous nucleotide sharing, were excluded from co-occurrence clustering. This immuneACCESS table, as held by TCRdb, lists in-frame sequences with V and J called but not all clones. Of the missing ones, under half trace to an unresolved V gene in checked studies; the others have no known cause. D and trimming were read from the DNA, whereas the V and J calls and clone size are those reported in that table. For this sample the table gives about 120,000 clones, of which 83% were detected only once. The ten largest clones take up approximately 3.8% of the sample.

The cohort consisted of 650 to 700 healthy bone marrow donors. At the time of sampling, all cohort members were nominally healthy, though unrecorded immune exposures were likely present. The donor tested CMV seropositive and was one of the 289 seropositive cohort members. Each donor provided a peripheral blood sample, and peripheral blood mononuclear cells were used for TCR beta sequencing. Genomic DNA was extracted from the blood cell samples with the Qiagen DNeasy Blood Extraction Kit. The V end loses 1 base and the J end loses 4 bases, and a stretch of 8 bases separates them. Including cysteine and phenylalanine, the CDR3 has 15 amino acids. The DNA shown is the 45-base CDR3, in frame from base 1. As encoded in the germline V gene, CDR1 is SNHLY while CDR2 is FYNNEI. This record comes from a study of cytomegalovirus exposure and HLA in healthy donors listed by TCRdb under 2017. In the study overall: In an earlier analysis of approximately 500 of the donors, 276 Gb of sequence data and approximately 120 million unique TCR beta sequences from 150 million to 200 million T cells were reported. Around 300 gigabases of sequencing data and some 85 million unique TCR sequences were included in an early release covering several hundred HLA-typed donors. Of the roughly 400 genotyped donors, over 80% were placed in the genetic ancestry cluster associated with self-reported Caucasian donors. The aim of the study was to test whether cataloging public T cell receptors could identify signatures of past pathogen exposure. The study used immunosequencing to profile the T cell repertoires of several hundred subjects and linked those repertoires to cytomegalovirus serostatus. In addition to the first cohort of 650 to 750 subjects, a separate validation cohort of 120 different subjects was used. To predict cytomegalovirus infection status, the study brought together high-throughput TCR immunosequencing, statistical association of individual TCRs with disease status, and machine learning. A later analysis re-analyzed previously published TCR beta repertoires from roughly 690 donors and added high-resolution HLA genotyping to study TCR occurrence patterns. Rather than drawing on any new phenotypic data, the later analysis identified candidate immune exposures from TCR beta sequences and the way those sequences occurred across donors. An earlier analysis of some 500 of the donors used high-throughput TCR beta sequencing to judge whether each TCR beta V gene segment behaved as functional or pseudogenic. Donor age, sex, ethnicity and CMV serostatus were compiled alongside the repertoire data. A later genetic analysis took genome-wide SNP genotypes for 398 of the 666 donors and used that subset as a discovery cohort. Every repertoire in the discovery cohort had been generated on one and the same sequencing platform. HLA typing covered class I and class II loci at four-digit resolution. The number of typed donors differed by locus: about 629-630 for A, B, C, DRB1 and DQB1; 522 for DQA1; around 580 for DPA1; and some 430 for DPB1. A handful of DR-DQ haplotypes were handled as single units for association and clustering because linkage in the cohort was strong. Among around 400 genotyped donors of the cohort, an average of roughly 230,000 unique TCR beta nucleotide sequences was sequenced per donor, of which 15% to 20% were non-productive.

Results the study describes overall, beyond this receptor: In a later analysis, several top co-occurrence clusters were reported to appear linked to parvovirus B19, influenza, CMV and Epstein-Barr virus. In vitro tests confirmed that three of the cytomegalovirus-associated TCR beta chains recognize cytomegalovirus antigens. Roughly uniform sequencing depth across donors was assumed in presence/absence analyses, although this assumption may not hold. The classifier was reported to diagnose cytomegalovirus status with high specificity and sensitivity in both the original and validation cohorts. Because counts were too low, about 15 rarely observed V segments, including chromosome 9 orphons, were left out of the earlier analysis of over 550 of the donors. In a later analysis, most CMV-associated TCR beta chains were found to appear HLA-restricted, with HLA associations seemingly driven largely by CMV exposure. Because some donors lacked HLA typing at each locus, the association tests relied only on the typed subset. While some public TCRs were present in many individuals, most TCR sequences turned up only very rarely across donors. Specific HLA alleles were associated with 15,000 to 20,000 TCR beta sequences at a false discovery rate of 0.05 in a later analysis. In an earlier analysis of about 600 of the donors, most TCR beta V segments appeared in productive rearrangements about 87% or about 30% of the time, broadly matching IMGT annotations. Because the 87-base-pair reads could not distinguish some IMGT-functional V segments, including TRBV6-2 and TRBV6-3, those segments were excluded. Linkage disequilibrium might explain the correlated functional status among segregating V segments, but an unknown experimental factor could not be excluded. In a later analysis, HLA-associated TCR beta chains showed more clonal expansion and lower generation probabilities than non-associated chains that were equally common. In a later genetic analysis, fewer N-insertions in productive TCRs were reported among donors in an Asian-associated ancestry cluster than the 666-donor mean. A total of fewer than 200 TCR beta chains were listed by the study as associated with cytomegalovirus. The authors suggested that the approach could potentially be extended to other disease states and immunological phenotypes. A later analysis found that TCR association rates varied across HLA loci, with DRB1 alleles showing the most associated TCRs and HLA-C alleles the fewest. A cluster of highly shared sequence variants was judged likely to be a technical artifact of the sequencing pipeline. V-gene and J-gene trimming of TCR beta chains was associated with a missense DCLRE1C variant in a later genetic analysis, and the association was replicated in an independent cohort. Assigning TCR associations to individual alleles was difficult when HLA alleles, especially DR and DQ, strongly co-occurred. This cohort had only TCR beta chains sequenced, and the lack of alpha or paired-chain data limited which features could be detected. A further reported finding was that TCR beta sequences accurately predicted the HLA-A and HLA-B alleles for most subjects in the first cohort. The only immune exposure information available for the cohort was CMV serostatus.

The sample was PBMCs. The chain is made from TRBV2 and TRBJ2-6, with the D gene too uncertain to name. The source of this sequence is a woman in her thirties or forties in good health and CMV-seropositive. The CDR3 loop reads CASSEGVRGANVLTF. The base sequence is TGTGCCAGCAGTGAAGGAGTACGCGGGGCCAACGTCCTGACTTTC.